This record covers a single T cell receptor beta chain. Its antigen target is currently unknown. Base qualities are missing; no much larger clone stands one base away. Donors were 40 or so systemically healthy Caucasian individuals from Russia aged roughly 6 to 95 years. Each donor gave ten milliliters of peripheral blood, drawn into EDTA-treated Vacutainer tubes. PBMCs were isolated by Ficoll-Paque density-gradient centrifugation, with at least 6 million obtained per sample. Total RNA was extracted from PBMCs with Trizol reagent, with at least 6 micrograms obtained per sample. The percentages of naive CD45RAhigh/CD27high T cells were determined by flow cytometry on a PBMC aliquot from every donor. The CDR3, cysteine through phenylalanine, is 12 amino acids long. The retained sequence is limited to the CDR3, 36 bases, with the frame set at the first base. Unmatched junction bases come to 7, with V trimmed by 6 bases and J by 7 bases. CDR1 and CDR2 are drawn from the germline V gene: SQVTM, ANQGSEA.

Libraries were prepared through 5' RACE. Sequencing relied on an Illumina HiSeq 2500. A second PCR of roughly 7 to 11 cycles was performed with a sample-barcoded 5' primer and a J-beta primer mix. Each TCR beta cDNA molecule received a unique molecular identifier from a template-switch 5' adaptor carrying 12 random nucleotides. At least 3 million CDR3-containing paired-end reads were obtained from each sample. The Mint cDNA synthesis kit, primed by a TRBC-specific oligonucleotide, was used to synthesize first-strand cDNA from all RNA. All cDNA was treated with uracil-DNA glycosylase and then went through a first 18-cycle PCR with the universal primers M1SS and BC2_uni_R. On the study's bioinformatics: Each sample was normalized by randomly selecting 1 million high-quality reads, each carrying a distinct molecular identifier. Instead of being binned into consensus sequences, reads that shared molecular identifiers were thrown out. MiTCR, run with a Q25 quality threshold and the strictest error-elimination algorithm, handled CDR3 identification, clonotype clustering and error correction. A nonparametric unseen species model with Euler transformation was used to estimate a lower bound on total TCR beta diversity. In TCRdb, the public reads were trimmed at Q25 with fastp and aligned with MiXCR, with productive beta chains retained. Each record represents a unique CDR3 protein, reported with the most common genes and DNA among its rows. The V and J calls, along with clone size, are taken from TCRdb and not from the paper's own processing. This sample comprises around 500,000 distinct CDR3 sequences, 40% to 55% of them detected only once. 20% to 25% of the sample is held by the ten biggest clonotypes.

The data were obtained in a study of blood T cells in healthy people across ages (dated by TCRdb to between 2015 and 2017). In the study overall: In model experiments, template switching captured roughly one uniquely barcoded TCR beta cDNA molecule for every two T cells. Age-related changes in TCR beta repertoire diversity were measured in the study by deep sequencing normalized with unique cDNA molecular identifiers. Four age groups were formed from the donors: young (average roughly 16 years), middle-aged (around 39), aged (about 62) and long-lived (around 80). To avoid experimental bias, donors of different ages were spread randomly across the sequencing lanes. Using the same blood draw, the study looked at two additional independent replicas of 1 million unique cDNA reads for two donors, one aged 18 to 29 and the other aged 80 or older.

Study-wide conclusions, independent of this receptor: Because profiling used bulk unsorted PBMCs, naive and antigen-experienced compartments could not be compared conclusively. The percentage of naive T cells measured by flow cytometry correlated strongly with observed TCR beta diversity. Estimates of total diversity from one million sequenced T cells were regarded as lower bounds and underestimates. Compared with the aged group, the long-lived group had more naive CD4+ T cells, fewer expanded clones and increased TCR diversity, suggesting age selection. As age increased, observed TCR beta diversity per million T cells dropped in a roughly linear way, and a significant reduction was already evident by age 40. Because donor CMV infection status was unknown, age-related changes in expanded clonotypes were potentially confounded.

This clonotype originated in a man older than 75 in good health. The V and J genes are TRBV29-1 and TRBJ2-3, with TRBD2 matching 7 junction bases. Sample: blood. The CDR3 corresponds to CSVGTNENTQYF. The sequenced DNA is TGCAGCGTCGGGACTAATGAAAATACGCAGTATTTT.